A selection of T cell receptor beta chains follows, all from one sample in a study of vaccination and CD4 T cells after COVID-19. For these receptors, no antigen is known. TCRdb passed the PCR reads through MiXCR, listing each CDR3 protein once. Among 7,000 to 9,000 distinct CDR3 sequences listed, about 30% were seen once. The sample comprised CD4+ T cells from blood, cultured in vitro. These receptors all stem from a human donor in good health. Both conserved end residues are part of each CDR3. The order of the fields is D gene, CDR3 length, V gene, J gene, CDR3 protein. A D gene is named only where the DNA matches it firmly.

d_call: NA
cdr3_length: 15
v_call: TRBV10-1
j_call: TRBJ2-1
cdr3_aa: CASSVDEGAYNEQFF

d_call: NA
cdr3_length: 15
v_call: TRBV15
j_call: TRBJ1-2
cdr3_aa: CATSRDTRPSNGYTF

d_call: TRBD2
cdr3_length: 15
v_call: TRBV6-1
j_call: TRBJ2-7
cdr3_aa: CASGAGGTSSYEQYF

d_call: TRBD1
cdr3_length: 13
v_call: TRBV7-3
j_call: TRBJ1-1
cdr3_aa: CASSALRGTEAFF

d_call: NA
cdr3_length: 17
v_call: TRBV6-1
j_call: TRBJ1-1
cdr3_aa: CASSEAGVVTLKTEAFF

d_call: TRBD2
cdr3_length: 18
v_call: TRBV20-1
j_call: TRBJ2-5
cdr3_aa: CSARARLTRAGGQETQYF

d_call: NA
cdr3_length: 11
v_call: TRBV11-2
j_call: TRBJ1-2
cdr3_aa: CASSFGYGYTF

d_call: NA
cdr3_length: 15
v_call: TRBV11-2
j_call: TRBJ1-1
cdr3_aa: CASSFPGTGDTEAFF

d_call: NA
cdr3_length: 13
v_call: TRBV2
j_call: TRBJ1-2
cdr3_aa: CASSEQMTDGYTF

d_call: NA
cdr3_length: 15
v_call: TRBV7-3
j_call: TRBJ2-2
cdr3_aa: CASSLDRPNTGELFF

d_call: NA
cdr3_length: 13
v_call: TRBV7-2
j_call: TRBJ1-2
cdr3_aa: CASSPAEIYGYTF

d_call: TRBD2
cdr3_length: 15
v_call: TRBV10-1
j_call: TRBJ2-1
cdr3_aa: CASYSGLAVANEQFF

d_call: NA
cdr3_length: 15
v_call: TRBV20-1
j_call: TRBJ1-3
cdr3_aa: CSAQLAQGAGNTIYF

d_call: NA
cdr3_length: 17
v_call: TRBV6-5
j_call: TRBJ2-7
cdr3_aa: CASSYRIPGHGGYEQYF

d_call: NA
cdr3_length: 12
v_call: TRBV15
j_call: TRBJ2-5
cdr3_aa: CATSRDVETQYF

d_call: TRBD1
cdr3_length: 15
v_call: TRBV29-1
j_call: TRBJ1-1
cdr3_aa: CSVDGAGGFSTEAFF

d_call: TRBD1
cdr3_length: 15
v_call: TRBV5-6
j_call: TRBJ2-1
cdr3_aa: CASSRRTGRFDEQFF

d_call: NA
cdr3_length: 15
v_call: TRBV3-1
j_call: TRBJ1-5
cdr3_aa: CASSQDLRFGQPQHF

d_call: NA
cdr3_length: 16
v_call: TRBV5-1
j_call: TRBJ2-1
cdr3_aa: CASSRSGTGSYNEQFF

d_call: NA
cdr3_length: 13
v_call: TRBV14
j_call: TRBJ1-2
cdr3_aa: CASRPIGSYGYTF

d_call: NA
cdr3_length: 12
v_call: TRBV7-2
j_call: TRBJ1-1
cdr3_aa: CASSLSYAEDFF

d_call: NA
cdr3_length: 15
v_call: TRBV20-1
j_call: TRBJ1-5
cdr3_aa: CSARGLGKPEQPQHF

d_call: TRBD1
cdr3_length: 13
v_call: TRBV20-1
j_call: TRBJ1-5
cdr3_aa: CGARPDREQPQHF

d_call: TRBD2
cdr3_length: 18
v_call: TRBV6-5
j_call: TRBJ2-1
cdr3_aa: CASSYSRLGAGGRDEQFF

d_call: NA
cdr3_length: 14
v_call: TRBV5-1
j_call: TRBJ1-1
cdr3_aa: CASSLARGNTEAFF

d_call: NA
cdr3_length: 14
v_call: TRBV25-1
j_call: TRBJ1-2
cdr3_aa: CASSEFEGRGGYTF

d_call: NA
cdr3_length: 14
v_call: TRBV7-9
j_call: TRBJ1-1
cdr3_aa: CASSYQSGNTEAFF

d_call: NA
cdr3_length: 14
v_call: TRBV6-1
j_call: TRBJ1-1
cdr3_aa: CASSEARGRVMAFF

d_call: NA
cdr3_length: 13
v_call: TRBV5-4
j_call: TRBJ1-2
cdr3_aa: CASSHTANYGYTF

d_call: TRBD2
cdr3_length: 11
v_call: TRBV19
j_call: TRBJ2-7
cdr3_aa: CASSREGEQYF

d_call: NA
cdr3_length: 14
v_call: TRBV19
j_call: TRBJ2-3
cdr3_aa: CASSPRTSTDTQYF

d_call: NA
cdr3_length: 13
v_call: TRBV28
j_call: TRBJ2-3
cdr3_aa: CASSRNVADTQYF

d_call: TRBD1
cdr3_length: 13
v_call: TRBV18
j_call: TRBJ2-5
cdr3_aa: CASSLQGEETQYF

d_call: NA
cdr3_length: 13
v_call: TRBV20-1
j_call: TRBJ1-2
cdr3_aa: CSAWTQANYGYTF

d_call: NA
cdr3_length: 16
v_call: TRBV6-1
j_call: TRBJ2-7
cdr3_aa: CASSEAHSQANYEQYF

d_call: NA
cdr3_length: 14
v_call: TRBV10-1
j_call: TRBJ1-6
cdr3_aa: CASSFDRTGSPLHF

d_call: NA
cdr3_length: 15
v_call: TRBV5-1
j_call: TRBJ2-5
cdr3_aa: CASSYTQREQETQYF

d_call: NA
cdr3_length: 13
v_call: TRBV6-1
j_call: TRBJ2-3
cdr3_aa: CASTRPVMDTQYF

d_call: NA
cdr3_length: 12
v_call: TRBV6-1
j_call: TRBJ1-2
cdr3_aa: CASSEEDYGYTF

d_call: NA
cdr3_length: 16
v_call: TRBV4-2
j_call: TRBJ2-3
cdr3_aa: CASSLRSGDGADTQYF